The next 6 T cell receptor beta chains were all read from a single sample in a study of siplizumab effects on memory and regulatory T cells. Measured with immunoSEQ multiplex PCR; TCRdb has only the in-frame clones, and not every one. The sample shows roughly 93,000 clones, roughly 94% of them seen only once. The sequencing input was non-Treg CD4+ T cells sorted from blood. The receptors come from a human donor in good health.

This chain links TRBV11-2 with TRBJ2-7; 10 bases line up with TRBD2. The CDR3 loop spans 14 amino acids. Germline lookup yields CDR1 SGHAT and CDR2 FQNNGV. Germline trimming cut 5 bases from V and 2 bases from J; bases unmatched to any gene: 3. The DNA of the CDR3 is TGTGCCAGCAGCCGGCTAGCGGGAGCCTACGAGCAGTACTTC. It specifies CASSRLAGAYEQYF.

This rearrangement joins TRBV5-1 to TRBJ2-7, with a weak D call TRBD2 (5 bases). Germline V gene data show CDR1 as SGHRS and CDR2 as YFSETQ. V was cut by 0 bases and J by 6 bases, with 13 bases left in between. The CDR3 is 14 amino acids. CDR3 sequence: CASSLDGFGGEQYF. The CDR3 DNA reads TGCGCCAGCAGCTTGGACGGTTTCGGAGGCGAGCAGTACTTC.

CDR3 DNA: TGCGCCAGCTACCGGGACAGGGGGGGCGAGCAGTACTTC. This translates into CASYRDRGGEQYF. The chain couples TRBV5-1 to TRBJ2-7, with 11 bases aligning to TRBD1. The CDR3 loop spans 13 amino acids. J was trimmed by 6 bases and V by 7 bases; bases with no gene match: 6. The germline gives CDR1 SGHRS, CDR2 YFSETQ.

The CDR3 region has the DNA TGTGCCAGCAGCCTGAAAGGGGGCTTCGGAGCTTTCTTT. This codes for CASSLKGGFGAFF. The chain is built from TRBV28 and TRBJ1-1; 7 bases are shared with TRBD1. Germline values: CDR1 MDHEN, CDR2 SYDVKM. The length of the CDR3 is 13 residues. J gave up 10 bases and V 6 bases, and 11 bases lay outside the gene matches.

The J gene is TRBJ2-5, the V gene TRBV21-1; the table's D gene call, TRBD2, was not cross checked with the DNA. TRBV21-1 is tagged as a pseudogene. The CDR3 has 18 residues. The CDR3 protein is CASSKALRGRWYQETQYF. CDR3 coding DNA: TGTGCCAGCAGCAAAGCGCTTCGGGGGAGATGGTACCAAGAGACCCAGTACTTC.

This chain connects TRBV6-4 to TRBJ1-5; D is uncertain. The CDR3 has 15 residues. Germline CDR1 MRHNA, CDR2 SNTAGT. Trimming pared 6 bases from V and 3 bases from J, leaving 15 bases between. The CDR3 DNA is TGTGCCAGCAGCCCGCGGTTTGGCTACAATCAGCCCCAGCATTTT. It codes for CASSPRFGYNQPQHF.